This T cell receptor beta chain came from a study of response to subunit inactivated influenza vaccine. Study conclusions and caveats: Authors suggested each seasonal influenza vaccination recruits few new T cells.

Each CDR3 protein is one row after TCRdb ran MiXCR on the RT-PCR reads. The data contain 500,000 to 600,000 distinct CDR3 sequences, 12% of them singletons. This clonotype appeared many times. The antigen remains unidentified. CDR1 and CDR2 (germline): SGHTA, FQGNSA. V shed 0 bases, J shed 5 bases, and the junction held 10 bases outside the gene matches. This CDR3 spans 16 amino acids. The chain links TRBV7-2 to TRBJ2-7; 7 nucleotides align to TRBD1. Source: PBMCs from blood, taken on the day of vaccination. This TCR derives from a man over 45 who received an inactivated influenza vaccine. Here the CDR3 reads CASSLAGAGGRNEQYF. As DNA, the CDR3 is TGTGCCAGCAGCTTAGCGGGGGCAGGGGGTCGAAACGAGCAGTACTTC.